This record covers a single TCR beta chain. Its target is not known. The sample is drawn from a study of cytomegalovirus exposure and HLA in healthy donors. Study-level findings and limits: TCR sequences were mostly rare, though some public TCRs occurred in many donors.

Produced via immunoSEQ multiplex PCR; TCRdb's table is partial and in-frame only. The data show approximately 200,000 clones, about 90% seen once. Germline CDR1 and CDR2: SGHKS and YYEKEE (reference sequence). The CDR3 runs to 17 residues. Unmatched junction bases numbered 8, after V lost 4 bases and J lost 2 bases. This receptor was identified in a woman under 30 in good health and CMV-seronegative. Sequencing input: PBMCs. The gene calls are TRBV5-5 and TRBJ2-7, with TRBD2 matching 14 bases. The CDR3 coding sequence is TGTGCCAGCAGCCGTTTTCGACTAGCGGGAGGGACCTACGAGCAGTACTTC. It yields the protein CASSRFRLAGGTYEQYF.